These 4 T cell receptor beta chains came from one sample sequenced in a study of blood T cells in healthy people across ages. Through a sample-barcoded 5' primer and a J-beta primer mix, a second PCR was run for roughly 6 to 12 cycles. TCRdb reprocessed the 5' RACE reads via MiXCR and lists one record per CDR3 protein. The table has over 950,000 distinct CDR3 sequences, roughly 47% seen once; the top ten hold roughly a fifth. The sample consisted of blood. The receptor set was obtained from a woman in her sixties or seventies in good health.

The rearrangement joins TRBV20-1 to TRBJ2-1; weak D call: TRBD2 (6 bases). The CDR3 is 13 residues long. Deletions cut 6 bases from V and 3 bases from J, with 12 bases between. From germline, CDR1 is DFQATT and CDR2 SNEGSKA (reference sequence). The CDR3 region has the DNA TGCAGTGCGCCCCGGGACTTCTACAATGAGCAGTTCTTC. This codes for CSAPRDFYNEQFF.

The chain uses TRBV12-3 or TRBV12-4 and TRBJ1-2, with D perhaps matching TRBD1 (6 bases). This CDR3 contains 12 residues. Trimming stripped 2 bases from V and 8 bases from J, with 9 bases between. The CDR3 nucleotides read TGTGCCAGCAGTTTAAACGGGGGCGGCTACACCTTC. Amino acids: CASSLNGGGYTF.

The chain has TRBV4-2 and TRBJ2-1; no clear D gene. This CDR3 is built from 16 residues. Germline CDR1 LGHNA, CDR2 YNFKEQ. V lost 0 bases, J lost 9 bases, and 18 bases lay in between. In DNA, the CDR3 is TGTGCCAGCAGCCAAGATGTAAAAGGGCCCATGGGTGAGCAGTTCTTC. This sequence encodes CASSQDVKGPMGEQFF.

This clonotype was seen just once. The CDR3 region is CASSPTNANTGELFF. The CDR3, as DNA: TGTGCCAGCAGCCCGACTAACGCGAACACCGGGGAGCTGTTTTTT. The rearrangement uses TRBV7-6 and TRBJ2-2; D is possibly TRBD2 (5 bases). Germline CDR1 SGHVS, CDR2 FNYEAQ. Trimming left V 5 bases short and J 0 bases short, with 10 bases between. The length of the CDR3 is 15 residues.